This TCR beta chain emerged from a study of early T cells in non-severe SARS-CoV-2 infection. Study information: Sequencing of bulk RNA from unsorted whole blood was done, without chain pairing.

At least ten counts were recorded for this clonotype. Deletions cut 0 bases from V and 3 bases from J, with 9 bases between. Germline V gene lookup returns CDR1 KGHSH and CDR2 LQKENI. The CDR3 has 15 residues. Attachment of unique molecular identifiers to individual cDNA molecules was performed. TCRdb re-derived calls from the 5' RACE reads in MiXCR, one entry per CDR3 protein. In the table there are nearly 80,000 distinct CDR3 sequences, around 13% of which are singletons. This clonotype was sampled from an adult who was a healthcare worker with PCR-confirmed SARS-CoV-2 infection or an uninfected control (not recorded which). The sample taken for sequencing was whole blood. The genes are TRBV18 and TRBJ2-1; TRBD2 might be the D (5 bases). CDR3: CASSPPAGGYNEQFF. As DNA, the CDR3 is TGTGCCAGCTCACCACCGGCGGGTGGCTACAATGAGCAGTTCTTC. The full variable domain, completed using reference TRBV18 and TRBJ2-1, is NAGVMQNPRHLVRRRGQEARLRCSPMKGHSHVYWYRQLPEEGLKFMVYLQKENIIDESGMPKERFSAEFPKEGPSILRIQQVVRGDSAAYFCASSPPAGGYNEQFFGPGTRLTVL.